Below, 11 T cell receptor beta chains from the same sample are listed, as sequenced in a study of T cells in narcolepsy. TCRdb keeps only in-frame clones here, not all; method: immunoSEQ multiplex PCR. The sample consists of fewer than 35,000 clones, around 79% of them appearing once. The sequenced sample consisted of CD45RA- memory CD4+ T cells from PBMCs. These receptors all come from a human donor with narcolepsy.

The chain carries TRBV11-2 and TRBJ1-2, with D maybe TRBD1 (5 bases). V was cut by 5 bases and J by 5 bases, with 15 bases left in between. CDR3 length: 14 residues. Germline lookup yields CDR1 SGHAT and CDR2 FQNNGV. The CDR3 loop reads CASSPQGKKYGYTF. Here the CDR3 DNA reads TGTGCCAGCAGCCCTCAGGGAAAGAAATATGGCTACACCTTC.

The chain has TRBV11-2 and TRBJ2-7; D is uncertain. The germline CDR1 and CDR2 sequences are SGHAT and FQNNGV. CDR3 size: 15 residues. V was clipped by 0 bases and J by 5 bases, with 14 bases between them. In nucleotides, the CDR3 is TGTGCCAGCAGCTTAGATAGGATCCCCCAGGACGAGCAGTACTTC. This gives the protein CASSLDRIPQDEQYF.

This sequence joins TRBV5-5 and TRBJ2-1; no firm D call. The V and J ends lost 0 bases and 8 bases respectively, with 12 bases between them. The CDR3 covers 14 residues. Germline V CDR1 and CDR2: SGHKS, YYEKEE (reference sequence). CDR3 sequence: CASSLGGIWDEQFF. The CDR3 DNA is TGTGCCAGCAGCTTGGGTGGCATTTGGGATGAGCAGTTCTTC.

The chain joins TRBV9 to TRBJ1-3; D remains ambiguous. This CDR3 region has 15 residues. V was pared by 0 bases and J by 0 bases, with 7 bases between. CDR1 and CDR2 from the germline V gene are SGDLS and YYNGEE. The CDR3 coding sequence is TGTGCCAGCAGCGTAGGCTCAACCTCTGGAAACACCATATATTTT. Residues: CASSVGSTSGNTIYF.

V is TRBV7-3 and J is TRBJ1-1; D possibly corresponds to TRBD1 (6 bases). Trimming removed 5 bases at V and 5 bases at J, with 18 bases between. The CDR3 is 15 amino acids. From germline, CDR1 is SGHTA and CDR2 FQGTGA. CDR3 residues: CASSPRAGGGTEAFF. The CDR3, as DNA: TGTGCCAGCAGCCCCCGGGCCGGAGGGGGAACTGAAGCTTTCTTT.

The sample holds a few counts of this clone. The rearrangement uses TRBV10-1 and TRBJ2-7; maybe TRBD2 (6 bases). This CDR3 has 15 residues. V was shortened by 5 bases and J by 5 bases, with 19 bases between the two germline ends. Germline V gives CDR1 WNHNN, CDR2 SYGVQD (reference sequence). The CDR3 DNA reads TGCGCCAGCAGTTTGACGGGAGCAGCGCTCGACGAGCAGTACTTC. Encoded protein: CASSLTGAALDEQYF.

This clone was seen just once. The CDR3 DNA sequence: TGTGCCAGCAGCCTACCTAGCGATACGCAGTATTTT. It specifies CASSLPSDTQYF. This sequence joins TRBV7-6 and TRBJ2-3, with a tentative D call TRBD2 (5 bases). Germline lookup yields CDR1 SGHVS and CDR2 FNYEAQ. The length of the CDR3 is 12 residues. Trimming shortened V by 5 bases and J by 6 bases, and 9 bases separated the two germline ends.

The chain employs TRBV30 and TRBJ1-2, with 11 bases fitting TRBD1. V was clipped by 1 base and J by 4 bases; unmatched bases: 5. Germline V gene lookup returns CDR1 GTSNPN and CDR2 SVGIG (reference sequence). The CDR3 contains 15 residues. The CDR3 DNA reads TGTGCCTGGAGTGCTCGGGACAGGGGGTTCTATGGCTACACCTTC. Protein: CAWSARDRGFYGYTF.

The V call is TRBV7-2, the J call TRBJ1-1; D perhaps matches TRBD1 (5 bases). Germline assignment: CDR1 SGHTA and CDR2 FQGNSA. CDR3 size: 12 residues. With 4 bases removed from V and 11 bases from J, the gap between germline ends came to 14 bases. The CDR3 is CASSSRAGRAFF. The CDR3 region has the DNA TGTGCCAGCAGCTCAAGGGCAGGGAGGGCTTTCTTT.

The chain uses TRBV10-2 and TRBJ1-5; D call uncertain. CDR1 WSHSY and CDR2 SAAADI come from the germline V gene. This CDR3 has 13 amino acids. V lost 10 bases to trimming and J lost 0 bases, with 10 bases between them. The CDR3 here is CATRRNSNQPQHF. As DNA, the CDR3 is TGCGCCACCCGCCGGAATAGCAATCAGCCCCAGCATTTT.

This rearrangement joins TRBV5-4 to TRBJ2-3; 7 bases are shared with TRBD1. There are 14 residues in the CDR3. The germline V gene encodes CDR1 SGHNT and CDR2 YYREEE (reference sequence). V dropped 4 bases and J dropped 5; count of bases not matched to a gene: 7. The CDR3: CASSLDRLGDTQYF. The CDR3 nucleotides are TGTGCCAGCAGCCTGGACAGGTTGGGAGATACGCAGTATTTT. The variable domain in full, completed from reference TRBV5-4 and TRBJ2-3, reads ETGVTQSPTHLIKTRGQQVTLRCSSQSGHNTVSWYQQALGQGPQFIFQYYREEENGRGNFPPRFSGLQFPNYSSELNVNALELDDSALYLCASSLDRLGDTQYFGPGTRLTVL.